This T cell receptor beta chain stems from a study of cytomegalovirus exposure and HLA in healthy donors. Only one count was recorded for this clone. The antigen remains undetermined. Primers: 60 Vbeta forward and 13 Jbeta reverse. Libraries were prepared by immunoSEQ multiplex PCR; TCRdb keeps only in-frame clonotypes and omits some of them. The repertoire holds approximately 140,000 clones, 70% to 80% seen once, with 3.1% in the top ten. Findings and limits, study-wide: Researchers reported in a later analysis that a missense DCLRE1C variant was tied to TCR beta V- and J-gene trimming. A reported reduction in N-insertions relative to the 666-donor mean was seen in an Asian-associated ancestry cluster in a later analysis. The study carried out a later analysis of TCR beta sequences. It associated approximately 16,000 of them with specific HLA alleles at a false discovery rate of 0.05.

The receptor was isolated from a female donor in good health and CMV-seronegative. The sample comprised PBMCs.

CDR3 nucleotide sequence: TGCAGCGCCAATCCGTTGACAGGGGCCGAGCAGTACTTC. This translates into CSANPLTGAEQYF. V and J are TRBV29-1 and TRBJ2-7; 8 bases align to TRBD1. The CDR3 sequence is 13 residues long. Losses at the gene ends were 7 bases for V and 6 bases for J; bases not matched to a gene: 11. The germline V gene has CDR1 SQVTM and CDR2 ANQGSEA.